The T cell receptor beta chain under discussion was sequenced for a study of CD8 T cells in acute hepatitis C reinfection. Study-wide findings and caveats: Only TCRbeta was bulk sequenced, so alphabeta pairing of public clonotypes remains unknown. Overrepresentation in the naive pool did not explain the preferential TRBV04 and TRBV06 usage seen in all groups.

V was trimmed by 0 bases and J by 8 bases, leaving 13 bases between them. The germline V gene encodes CDR1 LGHNA and CDR2 YNFKEQ. The CDR3 has 15 residues. Noted time point: acute HCV infection, within 168 days of estimated infection date. Hepatitis C virus-specific T cells were sequenced directly ex vivo without in vitro expansion. HCV-specific cells were stained with NS3 1073-1081 tetramer. Sequenced by immunoSEQ multiplex PCR; TCRdb stores in-frame clones only, minus some. The repertoire consists of 3,000 to 5,000 clones, with 41% occurring once and the leading ten covering 7.5% to 9%. This sequence originates from a man under 40 with chronic hepatitis C. V and J are TRBV4-2 and TRBJ2-2; no clear D gene. Specimen: HCV NS3-1073 tetramer-sorted CD8+ T cells from PBMCs, collected during acute infection. CDR3 in amino acids: CASSQENPGLGELFF. The CDR3 DNA sequence: TGTGCCAGCAGCCAAGAGAACCCGGGCCTGGGGGAGCTGTTTTTT.